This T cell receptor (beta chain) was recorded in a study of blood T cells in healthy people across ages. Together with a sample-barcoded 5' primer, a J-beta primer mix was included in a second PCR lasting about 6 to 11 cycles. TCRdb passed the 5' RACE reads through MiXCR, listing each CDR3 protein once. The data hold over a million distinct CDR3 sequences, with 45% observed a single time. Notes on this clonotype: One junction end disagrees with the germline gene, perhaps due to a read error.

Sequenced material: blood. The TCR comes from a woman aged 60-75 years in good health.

The CDR3 bases are TGTGTCAGCAGCTTGGAGGGACTGCGCTCTTACGAGCAGTACTTC. This encodes CVSSLEGLRSYEQYF. The chain employs TRBV5-6 and TRBJ2-7, with D perhaps TRBD2 (6 bases). The CDR3 length is 15 residues. Per germline, CDR1 SGHDT and CDR2 YYEEEE.